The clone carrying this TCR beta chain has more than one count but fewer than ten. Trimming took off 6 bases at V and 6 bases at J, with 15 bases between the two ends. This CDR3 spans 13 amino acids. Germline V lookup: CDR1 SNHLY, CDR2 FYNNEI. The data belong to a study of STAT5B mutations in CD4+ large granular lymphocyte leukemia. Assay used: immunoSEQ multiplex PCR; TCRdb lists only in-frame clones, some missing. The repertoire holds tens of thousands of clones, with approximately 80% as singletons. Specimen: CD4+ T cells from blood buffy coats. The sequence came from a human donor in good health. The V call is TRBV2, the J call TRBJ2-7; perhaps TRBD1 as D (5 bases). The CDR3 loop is CASRGEWQGEQYF. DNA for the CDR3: TGTGCCAGCAGGGGTGAGTGGCAGGGCGAGCAGTACTTC.